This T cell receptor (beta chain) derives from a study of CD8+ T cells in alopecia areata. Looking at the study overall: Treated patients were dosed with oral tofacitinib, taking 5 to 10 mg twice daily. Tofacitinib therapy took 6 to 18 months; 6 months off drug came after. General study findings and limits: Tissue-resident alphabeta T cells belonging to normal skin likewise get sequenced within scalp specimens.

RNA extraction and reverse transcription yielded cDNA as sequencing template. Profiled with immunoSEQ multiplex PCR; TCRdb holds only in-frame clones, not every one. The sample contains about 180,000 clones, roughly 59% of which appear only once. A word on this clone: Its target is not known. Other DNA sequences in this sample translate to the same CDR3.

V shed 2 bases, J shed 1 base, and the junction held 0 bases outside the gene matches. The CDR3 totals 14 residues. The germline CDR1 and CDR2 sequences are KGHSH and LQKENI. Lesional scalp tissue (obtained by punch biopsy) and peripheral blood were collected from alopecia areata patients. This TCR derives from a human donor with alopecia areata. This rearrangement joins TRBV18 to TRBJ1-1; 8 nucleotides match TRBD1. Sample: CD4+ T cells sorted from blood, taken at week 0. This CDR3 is CASSPGQGNTEAFF. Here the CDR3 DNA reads TGTGCCAGCTCACCAGGACAGGGGAACACTGAAGCTTTCTTT.